Here is one TCR beta chain with its context. The CDR3 totals 14 residues. Trimming stripped 0 bases from V and 2 bases from J, with 8 bases between. Germline values: CDR1 MGHRA, CDR2 YSYEKL. The sample is drawn from a study of shared T cell receptors in the human thymus. Using immunoSEQ multiplex PCR, the repertoire was profiled, and TCRdb retains in-frame clones only, with some absent. The sample has about 380,000 clones, about 95% seen once. Sequenced input: thymocytes. V and J are TRBV4-1 and TRBJ2-7; D gene unclear. The TCR comes from a human donor. The CDR3 DNA follows: TGCGCCAGCAGCCAAGAGGCCTGCGCCTACGAGCAGTACTTC. This gives the protein CASSQEACAYEQYF.